This T cell receptor (beta chain) was found in a study of blood T cell repertoires in COVID-19. Turning to the study itself: T cells, B-cell-depleted T cells, or PBMCs provided the cDNA or gDNA that served as material.

Participant age was roughly 18 to 89 years, and participants resided in fewer than 25 US areas. Participants had their cohort set by participant-reported clinical history. Source study methods: Scientists estimated how many nucleated cells there were by amplifying reference gene primers. Profiled with immunoSEQ multiplex PCR; TCRdb holds only in-frame clones, not every one. V and J calls and clone size are given by that table; D and trimming were obtained from the DNA. The profile shows over 300,000 clones, 65% to 90% of them singletons. The CDR3 is made up of 14 amino acids. With V trimmed by 0 bases and J by 7 bases, 5 bases remained unmatched. From germline, CDR1 is SGHDT and CDR2 YYEEEE.

The TCR was taken from a woman aged 18-30 years who had recovered from COVID-19. Material for sequencing was PBMCs or T cells enriched from blood (not recorded which). This chain uses TRBV5-6 with TRBJ1-1, with TRBD1 matching over 8 bases. CDR3 sequence: CASSLGQGADEAFF. Written as DNA, the CDR3 is TGTGCCAGCAGCTTGGGGCAGGGGGCGGATGAAGCTTTCTTT.